The present entry profiles one T cell receptor beta chain with its context. As originally analysed: Amplified reference gene primers provided the basis for estimating nucleated cell counts. Some clones are missing from TCRdb's copy, which holds only in-frame ones; the method was immunoSEQ multiplex PCR. That table gives V, J and clone size, and the DNA gave D and trimming. The sample contains roughly 150,000 clones, roughly 84% of which appear only once. Germline V CDR1 and CDR2: SGHVS, FNYEAQ. The CDR3 spans 11 residues. Trimming cost V 6 bases and J 7 bases, with 7 bases left between them. The sample comes from a study of blood T cell repertoires in COVID-19. Turning to the study itself: Acute-phase and convalescent COVID-19 samples originated in the United States, Italy and Spain. The cDNA or gDNA used as material had been derived from T cells, B-cell-depleted T cells, or PBMCs.

The sequenced sample consisted of peripheral blood. The genes are TRBV7-6 and TRBJ2-1, with a weak D call TRBD2 (5 bases). The receptor was derived from a woman aged 80 or over with active or convalescent COVID-19. CDR3 bases: TGTGCCAGCAGACTAGATAATGAGCAGTTCTTC. Translating gives CASRLDNEQFF.